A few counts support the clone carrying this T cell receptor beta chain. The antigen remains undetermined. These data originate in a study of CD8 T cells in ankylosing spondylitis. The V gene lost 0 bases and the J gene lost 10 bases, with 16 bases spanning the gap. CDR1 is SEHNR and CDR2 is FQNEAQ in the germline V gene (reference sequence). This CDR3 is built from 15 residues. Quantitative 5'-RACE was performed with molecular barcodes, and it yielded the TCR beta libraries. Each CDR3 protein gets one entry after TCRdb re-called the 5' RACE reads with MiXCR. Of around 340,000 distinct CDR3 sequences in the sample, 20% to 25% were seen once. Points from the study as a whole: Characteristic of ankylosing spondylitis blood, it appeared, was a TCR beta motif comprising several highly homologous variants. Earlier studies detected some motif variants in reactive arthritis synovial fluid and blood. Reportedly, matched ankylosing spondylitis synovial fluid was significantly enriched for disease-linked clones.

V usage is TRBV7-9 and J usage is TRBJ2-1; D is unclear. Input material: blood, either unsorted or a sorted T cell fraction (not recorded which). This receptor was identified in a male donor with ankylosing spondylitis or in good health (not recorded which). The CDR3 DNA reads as TGTGCCAGCAGCTTAGCGTTAAGCGATCCGTTGGAGCAGTTCTTC. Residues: CASSLALSDPLEQFF.